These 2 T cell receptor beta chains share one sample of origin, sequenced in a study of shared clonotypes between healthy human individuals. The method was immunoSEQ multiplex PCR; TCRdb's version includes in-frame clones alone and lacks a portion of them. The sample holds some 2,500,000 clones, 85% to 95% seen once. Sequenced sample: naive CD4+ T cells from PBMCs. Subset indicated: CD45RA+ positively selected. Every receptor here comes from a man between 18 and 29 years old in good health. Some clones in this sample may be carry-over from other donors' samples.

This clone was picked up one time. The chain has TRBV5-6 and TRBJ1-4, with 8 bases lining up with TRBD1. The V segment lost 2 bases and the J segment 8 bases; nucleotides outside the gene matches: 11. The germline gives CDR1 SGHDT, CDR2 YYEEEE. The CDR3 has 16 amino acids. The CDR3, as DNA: TGTGCCAGCAGCTTTGGCCGACAGGGGACAAGGGAAAAACTGTTTTTT. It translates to CASSFGRQGTREKLFF. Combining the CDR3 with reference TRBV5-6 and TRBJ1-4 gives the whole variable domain DAGVTQSPTHLIKTRGQQVTLRCSPKSGHDTVSWYQQALGQGPQFIFQYYEEEERQRGNFPDRFSGHQFPNYSSELNVNALLLGDSALYLCASSFGRQGTREKLFFGSGTQLSVL.

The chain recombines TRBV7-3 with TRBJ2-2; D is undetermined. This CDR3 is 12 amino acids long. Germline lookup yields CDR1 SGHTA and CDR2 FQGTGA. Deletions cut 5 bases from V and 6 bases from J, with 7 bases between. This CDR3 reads CASSHYAGELFF. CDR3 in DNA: TGTGCCAGCAGCCACTATGCCGGGGAGCTGTTTTTT. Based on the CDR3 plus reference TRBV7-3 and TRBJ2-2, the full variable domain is GAGVSQTPSNKVTEKGKYVELRCDPISGHTALYWYRQSLGQGPEFLIYFQGTGAADDSGLPNDRFFAVRPEGSVSTLKIQRTERGDSAVYLCASSHYAGELFFGEGSRLTVL.